The 18 T cell receptor beta chains listed next were all sequenced from one sample in a study of shared clonotypes between healthy human individuals. Generated by immunoSEQ multiplex PCR, the TCRdb table keeps only in-frame clones and is missing some. Here the sample spans more than 500,000 clones, 85% to 95% being singletons. Naive CD8 cells were CD45RO-negative, positively selected for CCR7, excluding terminally differentiated effector memory CD45RA+ cells. The material sequenced was naive CD8+ T cells sorted from blood. The receptor source for this set is a woman aged 25-40 years in good health.

This sequence joins TRBV7-8 and TRBJ1-5; D is perhaps TRBD1 (5 bases). Germline CDR1 SGHVS, CDR2 FQNEAQ. V gave up 5 bases and J gave up 2 bases, with 16 bases separating them. The CDR3 has 16 amino acids. CDR3 region: CASSPREHWGNQPQHF. CDR3 bases: TGTGCCAGCAGCCCCAGGGAACATTGGGGCAATCAGCCCCAGCATTTT.

The V gene is TRBV4-1, the J gene TRBJ2-5; 7 bases agree with TRBD1. The DNA matches TRBJ2-7 better at its end, which makes the J call doubtful. Germline lookup yields CDR1 MGHRA and CDR2 YSYEKL. The CDR3 is made up of 13 amino acids. CDR3 residues: CASSPGQEYEQYF. The CDR3 DNA is TGCGCCAGCAGCCCCGGACAGGAGTACGAGCAGTACTTC.

The rearrangement links TRBV28 to TRBJ1-3; no clear D gene. The CDR3 has 16 amino acids. V shed 3 bases and J shed 2 bases, with 14 bases lying between them. Germline-derived CDR1 and CDR2 are MDHEN and SYDVKM. The chain's CDR3 is CASSFHWTGTGNTIYF. The DNA of the CDR3 is TGTGCCAGCAGTTTCCATTGGACGGGAACTGGAAACACCATATATTTT.

With respect to this clone: Distinct nucleotide sequences in the sample also encode this CDR3. The V gene is TRBV30, the J gene TRBJ1-5, with 8 bases identical to TRBD1. Germline loops: CDR1 GTSNPN, CDR2 SVGIG (reference sequence). Germline trimming cut 2 bases from V and 5 bases from J; bases unmatched to any gene: 5. CDR3 length equals 14 residues. The chain's CDR3 is CAWSRGQGHQPQHF. The CDR3 DNA reads TGTGCCTGGAGTCGCGGACAGGGTCATCAGCCCCAGCATTTT.

This sequence joins TRBV6-4 and TRBJ2-5, with D hard to call. CDR1 and CDR2 (germline): MRHNA, SNTAGT. V was pared by 8 bases and J by 10 bases, with 11 bases between. The CDR3 consists of 10 residues. CDR3 nucleotide sequence: TGTGCCAGCCGAACCCGAGGCCAGTACTTC. This codes for CASRTRGQYF.

This sequence joins TRBV29-1 and TRBJ2-3; tentative D call: TRBD2 (6 bases). The CDR3 is made up of 15 amino acids. CDR1 SQVTM and CDR2 ANQGSEA come from the germline V gene. Trimming shortened V by 2 bases and J by 3 bases, and 15 bases separated the two germline ends. The CDR3: CSVEFVRGRTDTQYF. CDR3 bases: TGCAGCGTTGAATTCGTCCGGGGGAGGACAGATACGCAGTATTTT.

The chain uses TRBV7-3 and TRBJ2-7, with TRBD2 matching over 13 bases. Germline V gives CDR1 SGHTA, CDR2 FQGTGA. Germline trimming cut 5 bases from V and 6 bases from J; bases unmatched to any gene: 7. The CDR3 is 15 residues long. The CDR3 DNA is TGTGCCAGCAGCCCGAGGACTAGCGGGAGTGTCGAGCAGTACTTC. This translates into CASSPRTSGSVEQYF.

The table lists this clone with a count of one. The rearrangement joins TRBV15 to TRBJ2-3; 14 nucleotides match TRBD2. The CDR3 consists of 14 residues. Trimming cost V 8 bases and J 3 bases; bases outside gene matches: 1. Germline CDR1 and CDR2: LNHNV and YYDKDF (reference sequence). For the CDR3, the DNA is TGTGCCACCGGGACTAGCGGGAGAACAGATACGCAGTATTTT. Protein sequence: CATGTSGRTDTQYF.

This clone has just one count. The chain links TRBV5-1 to TRBJ1-1, with D possibly matching TRBD1 (6 bases). The CDR3 extends over 16 amino acids. The germline V gene encodes CDR1 SGHRS and CDR2 YFSETQ. V was cut by 0 bases and J by 0 bases, with 12 bases left in between. CDR3 nucleotides: TGCGCCAGCAGCTTGGCGACAGGTGGCATGAACACTGAAGCTTTCTTT. Protein: CASSLATGGMNTEAFF.

The chain uses TRBV28 and TRBJ2-1; D unresolved. CDR3 length: 15 residues. CDR1 and CDR2 from the germline V gene are MDHEN and SYDVKM. The V end lost 6 bases, the J end lost 1 base, and 13 bases lay between the germline ends. The CDR3 loop is CASSLSLYSYNEQFF. As DNA, the CDR3 is TGTGCCAGCAGCTTAAGCCTTTATTCCTACAATGAGCAGTTCTTC.

This chain links TRBV27 with TRBJ2-2; D possibly corresponds to TRBD1 (6 bases). Per the germline V gene, CDR1 is MNHEY and CDR2 is SMNVEV (reference sequence). The CDR3 sequence is 14 residues long. V dropped 4 bases and J dropped 4 bases, with 10 bases sitting between them. DNA of the CDR3: TGTGCCAGCAGTTGGGCAGGGGCCACCGGGGAGCTGTTTTTT. Its protein product is CASSWAGATGELFF.

As to this clone: At the DNA level, this CDR3 is encoded by other sequences in the same sample as well. The chain's CDR3 is CASRDRGVTEAFF. In DNA, the CDR3 is TGTGCCAGCAGAGACAGGGGTGTGACTGAAGCTTTCTTT. The V call is TRBV5-4, the J call TRBJ1-1; 8 positions agree with TRBD1. V was pared by 5 bases and J by 5 bases, with 5 bases of the junction left unmatched. The CDR3 runs 13 residues. Per the germline V gene, CDR1 is SGHNT and CDR2 is YYREEE (reference sequence). The full variable domain, in which reference TRBV5-4 and TRBJ1-1 provide the parts outside the CDR3, is ETGVTQSPTHLIKTRGQQVTLRCSSQSGHNTVSWYQQALGQGPQFIFQYYREEENGRGNFPPRFSGLQFPNYSSELNVNALELDDSALYLCASRDRGVTEAFFGQGTRLTVV.

Of note for this clone: One end of the junction is discordant with germline, which a read error may explain. The rearrangement joins TRBV10-2 to TRBJ2-5; a possible D gene is TRBD2 (5 bases). The CDR3 runs to 13 residues. Per the germline V gene, CDR1 is WSHSY and CDR2 is SAAADI. The CDR3 nucleotides are TGCGCCAGCGGTGACTATGACCAAGAGACCCAGTACTTC. This gives the protein CASGDYDQETQYF.

The V gene is TRBV5-8, the J gene TRBJ2-7; D is unresolved. The germline V and J ends were trimmed by 3 bases and 3 bases, with 16 bases remaining between them. From germline, CDR1 is SGHTS and CDR2 YDEGEE. The CDR3 contains 15 residues. The CDR3 DNA reads as TGTGCCAGCAGCTCCCCCTCGGACCTGGACTACGAGCAGTACTTC. Translated: CASSSPSDLDYEQYF.

This clone was recorded once. The chain combines TRBV7-8 with TRBJ2-7; the D is unclear. The CDR3 is 16 amino acids. V was pared by 3 bases and J by 0 bases, with 15 bases between. Germline values: CDR1 SGHVS, CDR2 FQNEAQ. The CDR3 reads CASSFELVTSSYEQYF. The CDR3 coding sequence is TGTGCCAGCAGCTTCGAATTGGTCACATCCTCCTACGAGCAGTACTTC.

The V gene is TRBV28, the J gene TRBJ2-5; TRBD1 might be the D (5 bases). The end of the DNA aligns better with TRBJ2-7, so the J call may be wrong. The CDR3 extends over 11 amino acids. Germline V gene sequence: CDR1 MDHEN, CDR2 SYDVKM. The CDR3 DNA follows: TGTGCCAGCATCACAGGCAACGAGCAGTACTTC. Protein: CASITGNEQYF.

Written as DNA, the CDR3 is TGTGCCAGCAGTCAACGGGAGTGGCGCGACAATGAGCAGTTCTTC. It codes for CASSQREWRDNEQFF. V usage is TRBV19 and J usage is TRBJ2-1; possibly TRBD2 for D (6 bases). CDR1 is LNHDA and CDR2 is SQIVND in the germline V gene (reference sequence). The CDR3 loop spans 15 amino acids. V lost 9 bases and J lost 5, with 20 bases in between.

The genes are TRBV9 and TRBJ1-1; the D is unclear. The CDR3 sequence is 12 residues long. Trimming cost V 7 bases and J 6 bases, with 13 bases left between them. Germline V lookup: CDR1 SGDLS, CDR2 YYNGEE. In DNA, the CDR3 is TGTGCCAGCCCGGGCCAAAACCCTGAAGCTTTCTTT. Translation: CASPGQNPEAFF.